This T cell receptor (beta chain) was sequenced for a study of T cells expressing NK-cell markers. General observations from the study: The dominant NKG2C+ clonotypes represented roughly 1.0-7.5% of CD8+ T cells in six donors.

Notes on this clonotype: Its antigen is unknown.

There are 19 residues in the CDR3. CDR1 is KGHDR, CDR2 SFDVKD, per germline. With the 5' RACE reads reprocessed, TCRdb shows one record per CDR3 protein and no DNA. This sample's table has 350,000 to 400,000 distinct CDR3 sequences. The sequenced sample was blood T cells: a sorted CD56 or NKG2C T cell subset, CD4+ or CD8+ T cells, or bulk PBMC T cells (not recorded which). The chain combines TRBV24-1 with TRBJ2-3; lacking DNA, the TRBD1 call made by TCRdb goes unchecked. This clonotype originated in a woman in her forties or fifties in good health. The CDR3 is CATSDFSTGGAGDTDTQYF.